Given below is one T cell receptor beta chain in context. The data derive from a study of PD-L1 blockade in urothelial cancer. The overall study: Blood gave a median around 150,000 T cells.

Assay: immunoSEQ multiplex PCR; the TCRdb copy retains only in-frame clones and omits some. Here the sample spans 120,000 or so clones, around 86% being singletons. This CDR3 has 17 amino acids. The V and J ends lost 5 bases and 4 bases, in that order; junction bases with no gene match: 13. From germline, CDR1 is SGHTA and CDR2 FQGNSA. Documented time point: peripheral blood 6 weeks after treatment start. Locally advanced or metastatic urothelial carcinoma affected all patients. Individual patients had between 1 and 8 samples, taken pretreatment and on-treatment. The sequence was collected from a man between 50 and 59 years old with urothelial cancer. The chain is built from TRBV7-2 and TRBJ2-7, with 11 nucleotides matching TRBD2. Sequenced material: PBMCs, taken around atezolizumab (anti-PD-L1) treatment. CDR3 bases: TGTGCCAGCAGCCTAGGACTAGCGGGCCAGGGATTGTACGAGCAGTACTTC. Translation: CASSLGLAGQGLYEQYF.